This T cell receptor beta chain was sequenced in a study of T cell responses to AZD1222 COVID-19 vaccine. Whole-study context: Analyses pooled second doses at about 4 or about 12 weeks.

In regard to this clone: Its specificity is unknown.

General observations from the study: The sample set comprised mostly white British donors with more females, and clonal diversity was possibly underestimated. Spike-specific TCR breadth and depth grew following two AZD1222 doses.

Clones were sequenced by immunoSEQ multiplex PCR, and TCRdb holds only the in-frame ones, with some missing. Altogether roughly 100,000 clones are present, 90% to 95% being singletons, with the ten largest covering approximately 2.2%. The length of the CDR3 is 16 residues. V lost 0 bases to trimming and J lost 2 bases, with 14 bases between them. Germline V lookup: CDR1 SEHNR, CDR2 FQNEAQ (reference sequence). Sequenced here: peripheral blood, sampled on day 0 of AZD1222 vaccination. This TCR was recovered from an adult in good health. This chain uses TRBV7-9 with TRBJ2-7; D is perhaps TRBD1 (5 bases). The CDR3 DNA is TGTGCCAGCAGCTTAGCCTGGGCAGGGAATCCCTACGAGCAGTACTTC. Its protein is CASSLAWAGNPYEQYF.